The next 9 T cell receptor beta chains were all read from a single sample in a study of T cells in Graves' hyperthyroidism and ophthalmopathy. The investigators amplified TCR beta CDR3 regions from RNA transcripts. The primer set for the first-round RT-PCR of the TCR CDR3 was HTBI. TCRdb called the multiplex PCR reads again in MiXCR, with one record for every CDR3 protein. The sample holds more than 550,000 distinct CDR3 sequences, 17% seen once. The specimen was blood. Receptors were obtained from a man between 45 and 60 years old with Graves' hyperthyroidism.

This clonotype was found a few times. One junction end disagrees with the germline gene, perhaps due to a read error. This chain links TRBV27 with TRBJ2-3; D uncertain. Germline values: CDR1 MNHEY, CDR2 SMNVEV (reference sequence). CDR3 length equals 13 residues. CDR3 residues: CAGSFTGLPTQYF. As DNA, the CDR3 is TGTGCCGGCAGTTTCACCGGGTTGCCAACGCAGTATTTT.

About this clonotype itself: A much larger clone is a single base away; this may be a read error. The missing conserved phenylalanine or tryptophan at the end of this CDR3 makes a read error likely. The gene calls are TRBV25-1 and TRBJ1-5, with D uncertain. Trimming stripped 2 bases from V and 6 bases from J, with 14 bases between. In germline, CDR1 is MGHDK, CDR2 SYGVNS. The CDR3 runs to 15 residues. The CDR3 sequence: CASSERADAGQPQHL. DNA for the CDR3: TGTGCCAGCAGTGAAAGGGCGGATGCTGGTCAGCCCCAGCATCTT.

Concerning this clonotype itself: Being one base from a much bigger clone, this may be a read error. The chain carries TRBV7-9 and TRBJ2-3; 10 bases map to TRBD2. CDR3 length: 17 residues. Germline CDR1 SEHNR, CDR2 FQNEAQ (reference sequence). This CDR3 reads CASIILAGESRTDTQCF. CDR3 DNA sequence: TGTGCCAGCATAATTCTAGCGGGAGAGTCTAGGACAGATACGCAGTGTTTT.

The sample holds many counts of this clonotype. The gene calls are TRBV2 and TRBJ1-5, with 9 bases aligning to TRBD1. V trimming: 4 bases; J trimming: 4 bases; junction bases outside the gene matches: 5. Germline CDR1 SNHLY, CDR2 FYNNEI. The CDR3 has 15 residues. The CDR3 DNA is TGTGCCAGCAGTGGCTCGGGACAGGGTAATCAGCCCCAGCATTTT. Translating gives CASSGSGQGNQPQHF.

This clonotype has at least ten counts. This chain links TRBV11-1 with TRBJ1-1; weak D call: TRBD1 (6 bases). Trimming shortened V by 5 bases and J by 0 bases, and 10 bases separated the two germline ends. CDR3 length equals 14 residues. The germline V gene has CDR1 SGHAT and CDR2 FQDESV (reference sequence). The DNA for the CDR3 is TGTGCCAGCAGCCCAAGGGGGGTGAACACTGAAGCTTTCTTT. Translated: CASSPRGVNTEAFF.

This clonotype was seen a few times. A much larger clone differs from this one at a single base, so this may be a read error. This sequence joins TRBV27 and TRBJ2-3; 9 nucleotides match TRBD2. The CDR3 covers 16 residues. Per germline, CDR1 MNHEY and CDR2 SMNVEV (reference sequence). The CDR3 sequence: CAGSLTARGRADTQYF. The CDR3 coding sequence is TGTGCCGGCAGTTTAACCGCCCGCGGGAGGGCAGATACGCAGTATTTT.

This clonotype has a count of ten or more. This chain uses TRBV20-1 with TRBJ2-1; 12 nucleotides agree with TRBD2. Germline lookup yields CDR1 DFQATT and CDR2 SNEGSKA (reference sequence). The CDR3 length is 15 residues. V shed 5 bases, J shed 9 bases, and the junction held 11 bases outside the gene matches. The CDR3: CSAPLTSGRRGEQFF. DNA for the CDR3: TGCAGTGCTCCCCTCACTAGCGGGAGGCGGGGTGAGCAGTTCTTC.

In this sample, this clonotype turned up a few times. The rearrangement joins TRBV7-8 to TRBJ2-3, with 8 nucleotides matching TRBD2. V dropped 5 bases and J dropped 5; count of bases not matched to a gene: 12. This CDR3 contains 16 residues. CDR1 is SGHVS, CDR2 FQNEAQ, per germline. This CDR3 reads CASSPLRAGAKDTQYF. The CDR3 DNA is TGTGCCAGCAGCCCCCTTCGAGCGGGAGCCAAAGATACGCAGTATTTT.

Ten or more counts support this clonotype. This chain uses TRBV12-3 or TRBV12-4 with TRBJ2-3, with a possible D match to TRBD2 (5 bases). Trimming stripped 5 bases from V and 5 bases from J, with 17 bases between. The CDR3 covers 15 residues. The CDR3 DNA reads TGTGCCAGCAGTCCCCGGAAGGGAGCGGTAGATACGCAGTATTTT. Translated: CASSPRKGAVDTQYF.